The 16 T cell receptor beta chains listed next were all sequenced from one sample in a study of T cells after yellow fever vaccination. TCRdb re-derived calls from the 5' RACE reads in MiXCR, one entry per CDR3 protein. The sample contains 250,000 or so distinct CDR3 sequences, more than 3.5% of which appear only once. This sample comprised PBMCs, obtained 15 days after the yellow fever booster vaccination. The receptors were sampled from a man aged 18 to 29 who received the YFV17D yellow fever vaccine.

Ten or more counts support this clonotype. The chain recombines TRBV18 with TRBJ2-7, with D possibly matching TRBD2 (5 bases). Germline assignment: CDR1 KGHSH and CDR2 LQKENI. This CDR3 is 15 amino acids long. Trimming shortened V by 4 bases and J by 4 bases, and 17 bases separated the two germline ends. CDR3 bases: TGTGCCAGCTCACAAGCGGAGCGGACCGTGTACGAGCAGTACTTC. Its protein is CASSQAERTVYEQYF.

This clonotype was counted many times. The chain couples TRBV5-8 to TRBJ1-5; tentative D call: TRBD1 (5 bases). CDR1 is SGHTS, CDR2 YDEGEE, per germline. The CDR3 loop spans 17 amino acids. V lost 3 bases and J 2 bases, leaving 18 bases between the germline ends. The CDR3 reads CASSSYYQGYGNQPQHF. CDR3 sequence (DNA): TGTGCCAGCAGCTCGTATTACCAGGGATATGGCAATCAGCCCCAGCATTTT. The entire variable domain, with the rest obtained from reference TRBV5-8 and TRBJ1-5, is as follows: EAGVTQSPTHLIKTRGQQATLRCSPISGHTSVYWYQQALGLGLQFLLWYDEGEERNRGNFPPRFSGRQFPNYSSELNVNALELEDSALYLCASSSYYQGYGNQPQHFGDGTRLSIL.

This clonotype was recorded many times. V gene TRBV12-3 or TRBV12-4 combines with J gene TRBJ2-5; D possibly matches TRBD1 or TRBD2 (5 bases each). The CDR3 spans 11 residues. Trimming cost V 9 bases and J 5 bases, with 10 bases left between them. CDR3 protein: CASGTRETQYF. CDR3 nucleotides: TGTGCCAGTGGGACCCGGGAGACCCAGTACTTC.

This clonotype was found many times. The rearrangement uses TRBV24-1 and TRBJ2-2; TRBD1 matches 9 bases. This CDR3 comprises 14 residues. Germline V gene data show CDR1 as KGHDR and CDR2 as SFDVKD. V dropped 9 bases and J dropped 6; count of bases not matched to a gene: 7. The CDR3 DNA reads TGTGCCACCCAGGGACAGGGAGGTCCCGGGGAGCTGTTTTTT. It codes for CATQGQGGPGELFF.

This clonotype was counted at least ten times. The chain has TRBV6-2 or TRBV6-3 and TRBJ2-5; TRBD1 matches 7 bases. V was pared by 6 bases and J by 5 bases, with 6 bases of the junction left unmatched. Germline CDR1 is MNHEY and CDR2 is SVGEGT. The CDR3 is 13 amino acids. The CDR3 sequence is CASSRDSLETQYF. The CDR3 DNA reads TGTGCCAGCAGCCGGGACAGTCTGGAGACCCAGTACTTC.

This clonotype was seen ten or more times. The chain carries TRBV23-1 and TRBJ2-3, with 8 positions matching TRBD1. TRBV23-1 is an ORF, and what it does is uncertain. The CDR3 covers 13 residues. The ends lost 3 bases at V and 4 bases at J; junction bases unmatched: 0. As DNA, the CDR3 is TGCGCCAGCAGTCAGGACAGGGCAGATACGCAGTATTTT. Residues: CASSQDRADTQYF.

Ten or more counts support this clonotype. This CDR3 is CASSLQGLFVEQFF. The CDR3 nucleotides are TGTGCCAGCAGCTTACAGGGACTATTTGTTGAGCAGTTCTTC. The chain carries TRBV7-3 and TRBJ2-1, with 7 bases that match TRBD2. In germline, CDR1 is SGHTA, CDR2 FQGTGA. The CDR3 consists of 14 residues. With V trimmed by 2 bases and J by 9 bases, 7 bases remained unmatched.

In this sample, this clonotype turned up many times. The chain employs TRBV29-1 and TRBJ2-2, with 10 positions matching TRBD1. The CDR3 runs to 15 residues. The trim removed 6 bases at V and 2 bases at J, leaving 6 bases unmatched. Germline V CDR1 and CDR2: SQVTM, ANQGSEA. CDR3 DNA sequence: TGCAGCGTGCGACAGGGGGCGCTTAACACCGGGGAGCTGTTTTTT. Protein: CSVRQGALNTGELFF.

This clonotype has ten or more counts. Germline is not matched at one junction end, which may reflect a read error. The CDR3 sequence is CASSYFPEQNF. DNA of the CDR3: TGTGCCAGCAGTTACTTCCCGGAACAGAACTTC. This chain uses TRBV6-5 with TRBJ2-7; D unclear. The CDR3 consists of 11 residues. Germline V CDR1 and CDR2: MNHEY, SVGAGI.

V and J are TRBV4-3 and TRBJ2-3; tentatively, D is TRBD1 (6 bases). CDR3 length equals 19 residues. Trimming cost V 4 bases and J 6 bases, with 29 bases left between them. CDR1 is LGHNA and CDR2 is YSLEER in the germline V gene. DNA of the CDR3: TGCGCCAGCAGCCCAAGACAGGTTTTTCTACATCTGGAGTCGGATACGCAGTATTTT. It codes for CASSPRQVFLHLESDTQYF.

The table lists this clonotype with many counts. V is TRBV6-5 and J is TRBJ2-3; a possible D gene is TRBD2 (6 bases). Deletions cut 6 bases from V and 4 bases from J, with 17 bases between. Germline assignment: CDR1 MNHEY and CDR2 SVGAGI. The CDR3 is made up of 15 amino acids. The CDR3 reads CASSPAFGEADTQYF. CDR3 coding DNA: TGTGCCAGCAGCCCAGCCTTCGGGGAGGCAGATACGCAGTATTTT.

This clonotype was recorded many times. The CDR3 reads CASTLGGSGELFF. Here the CDR3 DNA reads TGTGCCAGCACTTTAGGGGGATCCGGGGAGCTGTTTTTT. V gene TRBV6-5 combines with J gene TRBJ2-2; D may be TRBD1 (6 bases). CDR3 length: 13 amino acids. Trimming stripped 7 bases from V and 6 bases from J, with 12 bases between. From germline, CDR1 is MNHEY and CDR2 SVGAGI.

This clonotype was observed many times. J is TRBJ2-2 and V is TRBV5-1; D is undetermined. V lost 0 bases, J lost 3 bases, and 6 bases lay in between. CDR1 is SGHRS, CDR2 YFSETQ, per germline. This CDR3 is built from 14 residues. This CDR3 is CASSLGEYTGELFF. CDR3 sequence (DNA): TGCGCCAGCAGCTTGGGAGAGTACACCGGGGAGCTGTTTTTT.

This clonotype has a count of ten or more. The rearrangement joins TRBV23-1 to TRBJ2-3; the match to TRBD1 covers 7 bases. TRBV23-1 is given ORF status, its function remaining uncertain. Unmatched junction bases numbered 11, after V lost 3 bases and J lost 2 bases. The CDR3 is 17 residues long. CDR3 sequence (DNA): TGCGCCAGCAGTCAGTCACGGCCCGGGACAGTCACAGATACGCAGTATTTT. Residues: CASSQSRPGTVTDTQYF.

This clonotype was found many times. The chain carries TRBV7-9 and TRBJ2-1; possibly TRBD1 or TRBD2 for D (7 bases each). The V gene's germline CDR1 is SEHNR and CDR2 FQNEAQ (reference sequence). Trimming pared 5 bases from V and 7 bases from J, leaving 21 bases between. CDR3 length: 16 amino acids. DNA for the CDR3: TGTGCCAGCAGCCCCCCAGCAGGGGGGGCCACTAATGAGCAGTTCTTC. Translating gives CASSPPAGGATNEQFF.

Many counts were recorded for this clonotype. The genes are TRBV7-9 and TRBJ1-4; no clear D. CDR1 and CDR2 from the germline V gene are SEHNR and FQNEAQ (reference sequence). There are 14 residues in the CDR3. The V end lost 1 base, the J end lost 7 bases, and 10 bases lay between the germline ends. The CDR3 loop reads CASSLGTLVEKLFF. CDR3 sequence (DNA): TGTGCCAGCAGCTTAGGGACGTTGGTTGAAAAACTGTTTTTT.